This entry lists 28 T cell receptor beta chains sequenced from one sample in a study of cytomegalovirus exposure and HLA in healthy donors. Both 60 Vbeta primers and 13 Jbeta primers went into the PCR. Assay: immunoSEQ multiplex PCR; the TCRdb copy retains only in-frame clones and omits some. The sample table includes 30,000 to 45,000 clones. Sequencing input: PBMCs. The receptors come from a middle-aged man in good health and CMV-seropositive.

The rearrangement joins TRBV14 to TRBJ1-1, with D hard to call. The CDR3 covers 13 residues. Trimming cost V 2 bases and J 6 bases, with 10 bases left between them. From germline, CDR1 is SGHDN and CDR2 FVKESK. CDR3 in amino acids: CASSQKHAAEAFF. The CDR3 nucleotides read TGTGCCAGCAGCCAAAAACACGCGGCTGAAGCTTTCTTT. The whole variable domain, remainder taken from reference TRBV14 and TRBJ1-1, is EAGVTQFPSHSVIEKGQTVTLRCDPISGHDNLYWYRRVMGKEIKFLLHFVKESKQDESGMPNNRFLAERTGGTYSTLKVQPAELEDSGVYFCASSQKHAAEAFFGQGTRLTVV.

The chain recombines TRBV9 with TRBJ2-7, with 10 bases that match TRBD1. Per germline, CDR1 SGDLS and CDR2 YYNGEE. The CDR3 covers 13 residues. Trimming removed 10 bases from V and 7 bases from J; junction bases left unmatched: 11. CDR3 protein: CASSGQGPGEQYF. The CDR3 region has the DNA TGTGCCTCCTCGGGACAGGGGCCAGGAGAGCAGTACTTC.

The chain employs TRBV6-4 and TRBJ2-4; 12 positions agree with TRBD1. The length of the CDR3 is 15 residues. Germline trimming cut 2 bases from V and 15 bases from J; bases unmatched to any gene: 11. Germline V gene sequence: CDR1 MRHNA, CDR2 SNTAGT. The CDR3 DNA follows: TGTGCCAGCAGTGACCATGACCCCGGGACAGGGGGCTGGTACTTC. Amino acid sequence: CASSDHDPGTGGWYF.

The genes are TRBV28 and TRBJ2-2; no reliable D call. The V gene lost 7 bases and the J gene lost 5 bases, with 8 bases spanning the gap. The CDR3 runs to 12 residues. Germline values: CDR1 MDHEN, CDR2 SYDVKM. The CDR3 coding sequence is TGTGCCAGCAATCCGCGGACCGGGGAGCTGTTTTTT. It codes for CASNPRTGELFF. The full variable domain, with the rest looked up from reference TRBV28 and TRBJ2-2, is DVKVTQSSRYLVKRTGEKVFLECVQDMDHENMFWYRQDPGLGLRLIYFSYDVKMKEKGDIPEGYSVSREKKERFSLILESASTNQTSMYLCASNPRTGELFFGEGSRLTVL.

V usage is TRBV7-2 and J usage is TRBJ1-4; D may be TRBD1 (5 bases). Looked up from germline, CDR1 is SGHTA and CDR2 is FQGNSA. Trimming pared 7 bases from V and 3 bases from J, leaving 15 bases between. This CDR3 has 15 residues. CDR3 protein: CASTWGDWANEKLFF. For the CDR3, the DNA is TGTGCCAGCACCTGGGGGGATTGGGCTAATGAAAAACTGTTTTTT.

This rearrangement joins TRBV6-1 to TRBJ2-1, with D hard to call. The length of the CDR3 is 14 residues. The V end was cut by 2 bases, the J end by 8 bases, with 13 bases between. Germline V lookup: CDR1 MNHNS, CDR2 SASEGT. CDR3 nucleotides: TGTGCCAGCAGTGAACTCCTATCCTCCCATGAGCAGTTCTTC. It encodes CASSELLSSHEQFF.

The CDR3 sequence: CAWAPGAGVGTEAFF. The DNA of the CDR3 is TGTGCCTGGGCCCCCGGAGCAGGGGTCGGCACTGAAGCTTTCTTT. The chain combines TRBV30 with TRBJ1-1; D is possibly TRBD1 (6 bases). Germline CDR1 GTSNPN, CDR2 SVGIG (reference sequence). Deletions cut 5 bases from V and 4 bases from J, with 20 bases between. There are 15 residues in the CDR3.

The chain uses TRBV6-7 and TRBJ2-3, with 8 bases lining up with TRBD2. TRBV6-7 qualifies as an ORF whose function is uncertain. With V trimmed by 7 bases and J by 3 bases, 12 bases remained unmatched. The CDR3 is 16 residues long. For the CDR3, the DNA is TGTGCCAGCACTGTAATAGTTGCGGGGGGAACAGATACGCAGTATTTT. The encoded protein is CASTVIVAGGTDTQYF.

The genes are TRBV5-1 and TRBJ1-1; 10 bases line up with TRBD1. V trimming: 2 bases; J trimming: 1 base; junction bases outside the gene matches: 8. This CDR3 contains 17 residues. The V gene's germline CDR1 is SGHRS and CDR2 YFSETQ. CDR3 in DNA: TGCGCCAGCAGCTTTCTAGGGGACAGGGGTGAGAACACTGAAGCTTTCTTT. This translates into CASSFLGDRGENTEAFF.

The V and J genes are TRBV5-5 and TRBJ2-2; no definite D call. Germline assignment: CDR1 SGHKS and CDR2 YYEKEE (reference sequence). Trimming stripped 2 bases from V and 5 bases from J, with 7 bases between. This CDR3 comprises 13 residues. The CDR3 region is CASSLSGTGELFF. The CDR3 DNA follows: TGTGCCAGCAGCTTATCAGGAACCGGGGAGCTGTTTTTT.

The chain recombines TRBV6-1 with TRBJ2-1; TRBD1 matches 7 bases. This CDR3 is built from 15 residues. Germline lookup yields CDR1 MNHNS and CDR2 SASEGT. V shed 4 bases and J 4 bases; nucleotides not matched to a gene: 7. CDR3 nucleotide sequence: TGTGCCAGCAGTGCCCGGACAGGAGATTACAATGAGCAGTTCTTC. Its protein product is CASSARTGDYNEQFF.

This rearrangement joins TRBV7-2 to TRBJ2-7; the match to TRBD2 covers 11 bases. The trim removed 1 base at V and 7 bases at J, leaving 6 bases unmatched. Germline CDR1 and CDR2: SGHTA and FQGNSA. The CDR3 runs 15 residues. CDR3 in amino acids: CASSLVGGTSGEQYF. CDR3 in DNA: TGTGCCAGCAGCTTAGTAGGGGGGACTAGCGGTGAGCAGTACTTC.

The CDR3, as DNA: TGTGCCAGCGGACCGGGAGTCACAGATACGCAGTATTTT. Protein: CASGPGVTDTQYF. V and J are TRBV6-5 and TRBJ2-3; the D gene is possibly TRBD2 (6 bases). Germline V CDR1 and CDR2: MNHEY, SVGAGI. This CDR3 is 13 amino acids long. V lost 8 bases, J lost 2 bases, and 11 bases lay in between.

J is TRBJ1-3 and V is TRBV7-2; D unresolved. The germline V gene encodes CDR1 SGHTA and CDR2 FQGNSA. Trimming cost V 3 bases and J 3 bases, with 6 bases left between them. This CDR3 region has 13 residues. This CDR3 reads CASSFGVGNTIYF. The CDR3 DNA reads TGTGCCAGCAGCTTCGGGGTTGGAAACACCATATATTTT.

The chain carries TRBV29-1 and TRBJ2-5; TRBD1 might be the D (6 bases). V shed 3 bases and J shed 5 bases, with 10 bases lying between them. The CDR3 extends over 12 amino acids. Germline assignment: CDR1 SQVTM and CDR2 ANQGSEA. In nucleotides, the CDR3 is TGCAGCGTTGATCGGACAGTTGAGACCCAGTACTTC. Protein sequence: CSVDRTVETQYF.

This chain joins TRBV7-9 and TRBJ2-5, with 7 bases lining up with TRBD2. The last part of the DNA fits TRBJ2-7 better; the J call may be wrong. The CDR3 covers 16 residues. The germline V gene encodes CDR1 SEHNR and CDR2 FQNEAQ (reference sequence). DNA for the CDR3: TGTGCCAGCAGCTTAGGTGGCGGGAGTAGCTCCTACGAGCAGTACTTC. This gives the protein CASSLGGGSSSYEQYF.

The chain has TRBV28 and TRBJ1-2; TRBD1 matches 7 bases. Germline CDR1 reads MDHEN; CDR2 reads SYDVKM. There are 12 residues in the CDR3. V was clipped by 6 bases and J by 7 bases; unmatched bases: 5. The CDR3 here is CASRTGLLGYTF. The CDR3 bases are TGTGCCAGCAGGACAGGGCTCCTTGGCTACACCTTC.

The chain is built from TRBV7-9 and TRBJ2-7, with a weak D call TRBD1 (6 bases). The V gene lost 2 bases and the J gene lost 1 base, with 12 bases spanning the gap. Germline CDR1 and CDR2: SEHNR and FQNEAQ (reference sequence). This CDR3 contains 15 residues. The CDR3 here is CASSLIGGPSYEQYF. The CDR3 DNA reads as TGTGCCAGCAGCTTAATAGGGGGACCGTCCTACGAGCAGTACTTC.

The genes are TRBV5-1 and TRBJ1-6; TRBD1 aligns across 10 bases. The CDR3 has 15 amino acids. V shed 6 bases and J 7 bases; nucleotides not matched to a gene: 7. Germline CDR1 and CDR2: SGHRS and YFSETQ. This CDR3 is CASTDGQGDNSPLHF. The CDR3 DNA is TGCGCCAGCACCGATGGACAGGGGGACAATTCACCCCTCCACTTT.

V and J are TRBV30 and TRBJ1-6, with 7 positions matching TRBD1. Looked up from germline, CDR1 is GTSNPN and CDR2 is SVGIG (reference sequence). The CDR3 runs 18 residues. Trimming took 1 base from V and 1 from J; bases not matched to a gene: 10. CDR3 residues: CAWSALGGSVSYNSPLHF. DNA of the CDR3: TGTGCCTGGAGTGCCTTAGGGGGCTCGGTATCCTATAATTCACCCCTCCACTTT.

The V gene is TRBV19, the J gene TRBJ2-5; 12 nucleotides line up with TRBD2. With 3 bases clipped from V and 1 base from J, the junction kept 12 bases outside the gene matches. There are 19 residues in the CDR3. Germline CDR1 reads LNHDA; CDR2 reads SQIVND (reference sequence). CDR3 in amino acids: CASSMRRLAGGGSQETQYF. The DNA of the CDR3 is TGTGCCAGTAGTATGAGAAGGCTAGCGGGAGGGGGCAGCCAAGAGACCCAGTACTTC.

This sequence joins TRBV5-4 and TRBJ2-2; 10 bases fit TRBD2. CDR3 length: 15 residues. Germline loops: CDR1 SGHNT, CDR2 YYREEE (reference sequence). J lost 7 bases, V lost 4 bases, and 7 bases had no gene match. For the CDR3, the DNA is TGTGCCAGCAGCCCAAGGCTAGCGGGAGACGGGGAGCTGTTTTTT. Protein: CASSPRLAGDGELFF.

The V call is TRBV4-2, the J call TRBJ2-5; 7 positions agree with TRBD2. Germline V gives CDR1 LGHNA, CDR2 YNFKEQ. V lost 3 bases, J lost 2 bases, and 9 bases stayed unmatched. The CDR3 runs to 16 residues. The CDR3 protein is CASSQGGVAEQETQYF. The CDR3 DNA reads TGTGCCAGCAGCCAGGGGGGGGTAGCAGAACAAGAGACCCAGTACTTC.

The chain is built from TRBV5-4 and TRBJ2-7; possibly TRBD2 for D (6 bases). The CDR3 has 13 amino acids. From germline, CDR1 is SGHNT and CDR2 YYREEE (reference sequence). V was clipped by 0 bases and J by 7 bases, with 11 bases between them. Here the CDR3 DNA reads TGTGCCAGCAGCTTGGACCCAGGAGGGGAGCAGTACTTC. This codes for CASSLDPGGEQYF.

V gene TRBV23-1 combines with J gene TRBJ2-3; D possibly corresponds to TRBD2 (6 bases). TRBV23-1 qualifies as an ORF whose function is uncertain. V gave up 2 bases and J gave up 3 bases, with 12 bases separating them. The CDR3 spans 15 residues. CDR3: CASSQVLAVTDTQYF. CDR3 coding DNA: TGCGCCAGCAGTCAAGTGTTAGCGGTAACAGATACGCAGTATTTT.

The chain uses TRBV11-3 and TRBJ2-3; tentatively, D is TRBD2 (6 bases). Trimming stripped 1 base from V and 5 bases from J, with 7 bases between. CDR1 SGHNT and CDR2 YENEEA come from the germline V gene. The CDR3 contains 13 residues. The DNA for the CDR3 is TGTGCCAGCAGCTTAGGAGCGGGAGATACGCAGTATTTT. Its protein product is CASSLGAGDTQYF.

The chain has TRBV19 and TRBJ1-5, with D uncertain. The CDR3 totals 13 residues. Germline V gene data show CDR1 as LNHDA and CDR2 as SQIVND (reference sequence). V was trimmed by 4 bases and J by 5 bases, leaving 9 bases between them. CDR3 in DNA: TGTGCCAGTAGTACCCAAAGAGATCAGCCCCAGCATTTT. This sequence encodes CASSTQRDQPQHF.

CDR3 sequence (DNA): TGCGCCAGCAGCGGGACTAAGCATGTCGATGAGCAGTTCTTC. This codes for CASSGTKHVDEQFF. The chain carries TRBV5-1 and TRBJ2-1; 7 bases match TRBD2. The length of the CDR3 is 14 residues. Per germline, CDR1 SGHRS and CDR2 YFSETQ. V was clipped by 4 bases and J by 8 bases; unmatched bases: 9.